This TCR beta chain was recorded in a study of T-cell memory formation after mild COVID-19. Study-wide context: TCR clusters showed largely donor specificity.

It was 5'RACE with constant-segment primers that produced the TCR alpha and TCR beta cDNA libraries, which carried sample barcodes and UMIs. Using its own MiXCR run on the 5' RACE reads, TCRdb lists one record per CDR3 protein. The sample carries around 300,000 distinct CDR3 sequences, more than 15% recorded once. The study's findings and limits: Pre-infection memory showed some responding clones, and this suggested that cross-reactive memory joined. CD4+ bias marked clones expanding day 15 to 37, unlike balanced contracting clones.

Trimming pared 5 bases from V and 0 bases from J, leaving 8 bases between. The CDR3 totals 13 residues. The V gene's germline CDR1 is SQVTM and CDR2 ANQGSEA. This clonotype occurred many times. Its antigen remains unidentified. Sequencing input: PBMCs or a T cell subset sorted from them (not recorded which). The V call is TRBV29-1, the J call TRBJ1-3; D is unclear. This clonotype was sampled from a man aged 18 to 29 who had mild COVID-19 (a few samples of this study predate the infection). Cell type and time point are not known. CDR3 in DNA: TGCAGCGTTAAGGCCTTCTCTGGAAACACCATATATTTT. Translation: CSVKAFSGNTIYF.